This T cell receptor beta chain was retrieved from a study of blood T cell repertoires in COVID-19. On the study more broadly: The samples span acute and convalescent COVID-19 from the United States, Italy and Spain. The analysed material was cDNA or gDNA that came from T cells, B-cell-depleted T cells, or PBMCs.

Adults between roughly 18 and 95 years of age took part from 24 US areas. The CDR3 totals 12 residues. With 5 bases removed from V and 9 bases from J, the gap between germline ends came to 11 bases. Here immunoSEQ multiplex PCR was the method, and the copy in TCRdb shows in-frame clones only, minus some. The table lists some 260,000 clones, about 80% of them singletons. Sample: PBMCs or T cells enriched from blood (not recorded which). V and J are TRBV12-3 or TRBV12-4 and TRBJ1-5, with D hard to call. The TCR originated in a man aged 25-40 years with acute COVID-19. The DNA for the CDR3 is TGTGCCAGCAGTATCCTGGGAGGGCCCCAGCATTTT. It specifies CASSILGGPQHF.